The 10 T cell receptor beta chains presented below share a single source sample, sequenced in a study of PD-1 blockade in classical Hodgkin lymphoma. As for time point: cycle 4 day 1 (C4D1), after about 6 weeks of nivolumab. There was relapse after autologous stem cell transplantation in every patient, and there was variation in brentuximab vedotin exposure. PBMCs, once thawed, yielded CD8+ T cells isolated by magnetic negative selection. Clones were sequenced by immunoSEQ multiplex PCR, and TCRdb holds only the in-frame ones, with some missing. The sample lists roughly 20,000 clones, 88% occurring once. This specimen consisted of CD8+ T cells from blood, obtained before the fourth cycle of nivolumab. Every receptor here comes from a human donor with classical Hodgkin lymphoma.

This sequence joins TRBV27 and TRBJ2-7; 7 nucleotides line up with TRBD2. The CDR3 is 13 amino acids. V dropped 8 bases and J dropped 0; count of bases not matched to a gene: 4. Germline CDR1 reads MNHEY; CDR2 reads SMNVEV (reference sequence). The CDR3 region is CASGRTSSYEQYF. The CDR3 DNA reads as TGTGCCAGCGGGCGGACTAGCTCCTACGAGCAGTACTTC.

The CDR3 reads CASSKTSGIPTNEQFF. The CDR3 coding sequence is TGTGCCAGCAGCAAAACTAGCGGGATTCCCACGAATGAGCAGTTCTTC. The chain is built from TRBV7-3 and TRBJ2-1; 10 bases are shared with TRBD2. The CDR3 runs to 16 residues. From germline, CDR1 is SGHTA and CDR2 FQGTGA. V lost 5 bases to trimming and J lost 7 bases; unmatched junction nucleotides: 11.

The CDR3 loop reads CASIDDRANYGYTF. In DNA form, the CDR3 reads TGTGCCAGCATTGACGACAGGGCTAACTATGGCTACACCTTC. The chain employs TRBV2 and TRBJ1-2; 7 bases match TRBD1. The V and J ends lost 7 bases and 0 bases, in that order; junction bases with no gene match: 5. The CDR3 runs 14 residues. The V gene's germline CDR1 is SNHLY and CDR2 FYNNEI.

The J gene is TRBJ1-2, the V gene TRBV29-1; no clear D. V lost 6 bases to trimming and J lost 0 bases, with 11 bases between them. This CDR3 is 13 amino acids long. Germline V gene data show CDR1 as SQVTM and CDR2 as ANQGSEA. CDR3 residues: CSVYPGANYGYTF. For the CDR3, the DNA is TGCAGCGTCTACCCCGGGGCTAACTATGGCTACACCTTC. The complete variable domain, with remaining parts taken from reference TRBV29-1 and TRBJ1-2, reads SAVISQKPSRDICQRGTSLTIQCQVDSQVTMMFWYRQQPGQSLTLIATANQGSEATYESGFVIDKFPISRPNLTFSTLTVSNMSPEDSSIYLCSVYPGANYGYTFGSGTRLTVV.

This chain connects TRBV5-6 to TRBJ1-1; no firm D call. The germline V and J ends were trimmed by 0 bases and 10 bases, with 25 bases remaining between them. Germline loops: CDR1 SGHDT, CDR2 YYEEEE. There are 17 residues in the CDR3. The CDR3 reads CASSLAAGAKFGMGAFF. DNA for the CDR3: TGTGCCAGCAGCTTGGCCGCGGGTGCAAAGTTTGGGATGGGAGCTTTCTTT.

This chain joins TRBV13 and TRBJ2-5, with TRBD1 matching 7 bases. The CDR3 totals 14 residues. The germline CDR1 and CDR2 sequences are PRHDT and FYEKMQ (reference sequence). The V segment lost 4 bases and the J segment 1 base; nucleotides outside the gene matches: 3. CDR3 coding DNA: TGTGCCAGCAGCTCCGGACAGGTCCAAGAGACCCAGTACTTC. Its translation: CASSSGQVQETQYF.

This clone was detected once. The V gene is TRBV5-1, the J gene TRBJ2-5; D remains ambiguous. Germline values: CDR1 SGHRS, CDR2 YFSETQ. The V end lost 5 bases, the J end lost 4 bases, and 3 bases lay between the germline ends. CDR3 length equals 10 residues. The CDR3 sequence: CASRRETQYF. CDR3 coding DNA: TGCGCCAGCAGAAGAGAGACCCAGTACTTC.

The chain employs TRBV27 and TRBJ2-5, with TRBD2 matching 9 bases. The V gene end was trimmed by 6 bases and the J gene end by 5 bases; junction bases not matched to a gene: 7. CDR3 length: 14 residues. Germline CDR1 MNHEY, CDR2 SMNVEV (reference sequence). The CDR3 DNA sequence: TGTGCCAGCAGGGCGGGAGGGAGTTTGGAGACCCAGTACTTC. This sequence encodes CASRAGGSLETQYF.

This clone was recorded only once. The rearrangement joins TRBV30 to TRBJ2-3; D is unclear. Trimming took off 3 bases at V and 2 bases at J, with 0 bases between the two ends. This CDR3 comprises 10 residues. Germline lookup yields CDR1 GTSNPN and CDR2 SVGIG (reference sequence). In DNA, the CDR3 is TGTGCCTGGAGCACAGATACGCAGTATTTT. It codes for CAWSTDTQYF. Filled out from reference TRBV30 and TRBJ2-3, the complete variable domain reads SQTIHQWPATLVQPVGSPLSLECTVEGTSNPNLYWYRQAAGRGLQLLFYSVGIGQISSEVPQNLSASRPQDRQFILSSKKLLLSDSGFYLCAWSTDTQYFGPGTRLTVL.

The chain recombines TRBV10-1 with TRBJ2-2, with 7 nucleotides matching TRBD1. The CDR3 contains 13 residues. The J segment lost 6 bases and the V segment lost 5 bases, leaving 3 bases of the junction unmatched. Germline V CDR1 and CDR2: WNHNN, SYGVQD (reference sequence). The CDR3 DNA follows: TGCGCCAGCAGTCCAGGGGGTCCCGGGGAGCTGTTTTTT. Protein sequence: CASSPGGPGELFF.